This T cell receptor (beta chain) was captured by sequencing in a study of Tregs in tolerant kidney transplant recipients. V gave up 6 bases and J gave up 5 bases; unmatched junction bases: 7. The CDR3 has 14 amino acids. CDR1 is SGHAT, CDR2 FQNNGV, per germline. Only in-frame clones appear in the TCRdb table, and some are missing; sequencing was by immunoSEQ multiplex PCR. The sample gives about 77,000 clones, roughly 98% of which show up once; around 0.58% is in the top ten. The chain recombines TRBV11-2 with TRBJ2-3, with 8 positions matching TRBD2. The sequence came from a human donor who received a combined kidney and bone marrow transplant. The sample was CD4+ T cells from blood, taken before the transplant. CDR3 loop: CASSYPGGRDTQYF. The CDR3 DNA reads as TGTGCCAGCAGTTATCCGGGGGGGAGAGATACGCAGTATTTT.